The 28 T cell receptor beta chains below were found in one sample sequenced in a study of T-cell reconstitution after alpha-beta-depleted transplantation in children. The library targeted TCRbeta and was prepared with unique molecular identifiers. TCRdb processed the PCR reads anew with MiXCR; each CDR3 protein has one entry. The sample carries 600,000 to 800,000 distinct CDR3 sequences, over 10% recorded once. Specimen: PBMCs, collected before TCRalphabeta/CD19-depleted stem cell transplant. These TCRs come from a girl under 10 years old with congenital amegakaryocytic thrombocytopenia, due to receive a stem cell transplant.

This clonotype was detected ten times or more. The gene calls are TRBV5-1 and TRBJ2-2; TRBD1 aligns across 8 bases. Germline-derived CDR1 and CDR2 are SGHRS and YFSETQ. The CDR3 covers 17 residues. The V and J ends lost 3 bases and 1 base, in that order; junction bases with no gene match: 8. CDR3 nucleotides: TGCGCCAGCAGCTGGAGACCGGGACAGGAGAACACCGGGGAGCTGTTTTTT. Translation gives CASSWRPGQENTGELFF.

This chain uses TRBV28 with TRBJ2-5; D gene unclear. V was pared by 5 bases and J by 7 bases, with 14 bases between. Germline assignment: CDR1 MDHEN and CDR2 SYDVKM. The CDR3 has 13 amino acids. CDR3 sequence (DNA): TGTGCCAGCAGTCCCCCGTGGTGGGGGACCCAGTACTTC. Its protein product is CASSPPWWGTQYF. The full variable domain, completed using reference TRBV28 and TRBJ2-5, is DVKVTQSSRYLVKRTGEKVFLECVQDMDHENMFWYRQDPGLGLRLIYFSYDVKMKEKGDIPEGYSVSREKKERFSLILESASTNQTSMYLCASSPPWWGTQYFGPGTRLLVL.

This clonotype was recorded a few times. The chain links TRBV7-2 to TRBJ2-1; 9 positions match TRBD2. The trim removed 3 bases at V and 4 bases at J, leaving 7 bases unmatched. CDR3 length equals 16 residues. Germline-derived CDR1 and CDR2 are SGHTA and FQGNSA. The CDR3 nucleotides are TGTGCCAGCAGCTTTGCCCCGACTAGCGGTTACAATGAGCAGTTCTTC. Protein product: CASSFAPTSGYNEQFF.

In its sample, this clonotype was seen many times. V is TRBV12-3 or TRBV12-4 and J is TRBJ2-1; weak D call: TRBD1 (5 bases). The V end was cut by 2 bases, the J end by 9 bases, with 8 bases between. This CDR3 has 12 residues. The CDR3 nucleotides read TGTGCCAGCAGTTTAAAAAGGGGTGAGCAGTTCTTC. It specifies CASSLKRGEQFF.

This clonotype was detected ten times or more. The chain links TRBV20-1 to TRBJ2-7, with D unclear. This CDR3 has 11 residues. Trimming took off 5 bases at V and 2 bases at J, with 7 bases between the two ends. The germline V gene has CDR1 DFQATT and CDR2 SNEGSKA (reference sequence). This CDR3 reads CSARLTYEQYF. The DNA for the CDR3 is TGCAGTGCTCGTTTAACCTACGAGCAGTACTTC.

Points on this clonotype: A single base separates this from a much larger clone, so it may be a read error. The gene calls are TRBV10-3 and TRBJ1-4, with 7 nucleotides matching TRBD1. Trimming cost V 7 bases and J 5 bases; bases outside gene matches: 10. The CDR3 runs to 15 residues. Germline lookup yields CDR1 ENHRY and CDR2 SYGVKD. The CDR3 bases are TGTGCCATCAACCCCTGGACAGGAGGAAATGAAAAACTGTTTTTT. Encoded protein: CAINPWTGGNEKLFF.

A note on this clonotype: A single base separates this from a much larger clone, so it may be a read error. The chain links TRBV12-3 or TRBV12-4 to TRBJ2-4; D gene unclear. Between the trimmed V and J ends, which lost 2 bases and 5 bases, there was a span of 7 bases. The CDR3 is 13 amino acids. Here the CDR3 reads CASSLIQQNIQYF. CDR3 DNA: TGTGCCAGCAGTTTAATCCAACAAAACATTCAGTACTTC.

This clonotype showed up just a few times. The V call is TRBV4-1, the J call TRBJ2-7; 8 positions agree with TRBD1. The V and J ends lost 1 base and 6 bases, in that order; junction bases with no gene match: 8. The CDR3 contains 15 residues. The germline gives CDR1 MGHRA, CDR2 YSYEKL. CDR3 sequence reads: CASSQVRQGRGEQYF. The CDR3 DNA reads TGCGCCAGCAGCCAAGTTCGACAGGGGAGAGGCGAGCAGTACTTC.

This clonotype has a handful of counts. The CDR3 bases are TGTGCCAGCAGCTTAAGACAGGGAGGGGAGCAGTACTTC. Translating gives CASSLRQGGEQYF. This rearrangement joins TRBV11-2 to TRBJ2-7; D possibly matches TRBD1 or TRBD2 (7 bases each). V was shortened by 2 bases and J by 7 bases, with 12 bases between the two germline ends. There are 13 residues in the CDR3. Germline values: CDR1 SGHAT, CDR2 FQNNGV.

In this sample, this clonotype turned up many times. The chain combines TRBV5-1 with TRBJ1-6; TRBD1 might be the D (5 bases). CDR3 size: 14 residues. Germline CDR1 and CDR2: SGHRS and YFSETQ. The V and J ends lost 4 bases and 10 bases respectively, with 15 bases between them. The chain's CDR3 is CASSINQGFSPLHF. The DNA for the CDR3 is TGCGCCAGCAGCATAAATCAGGGCTTCTCACCCCTCCACTTT. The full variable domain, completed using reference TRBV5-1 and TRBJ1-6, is KAGVTQTPRYLIKTRGQQVTLSCSPISGHRSVSWYQQTPGQGLQFLFEYFSETQRNKGNFPGRFSGRQFSNSRSEMNVSTLELGDSALYLCASSINQGFSPLHFGNGTRLTVT.

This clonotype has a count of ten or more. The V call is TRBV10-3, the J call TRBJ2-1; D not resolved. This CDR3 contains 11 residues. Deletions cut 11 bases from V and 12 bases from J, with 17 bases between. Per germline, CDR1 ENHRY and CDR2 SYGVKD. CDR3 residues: CASTTANAQFF. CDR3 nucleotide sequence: TGTGCCTCTACGACGGCAAACGCGCAGTTCTTC.

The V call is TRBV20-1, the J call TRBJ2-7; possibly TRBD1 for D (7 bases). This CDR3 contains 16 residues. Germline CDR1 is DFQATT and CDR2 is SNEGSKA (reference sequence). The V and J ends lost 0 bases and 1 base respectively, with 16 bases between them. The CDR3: CSARDRRDSLSYEQYF. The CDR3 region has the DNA TGCAGTGCTAGAGATCGGCGGGACAGTTTGTCCTACGAGCAGTACTTC.

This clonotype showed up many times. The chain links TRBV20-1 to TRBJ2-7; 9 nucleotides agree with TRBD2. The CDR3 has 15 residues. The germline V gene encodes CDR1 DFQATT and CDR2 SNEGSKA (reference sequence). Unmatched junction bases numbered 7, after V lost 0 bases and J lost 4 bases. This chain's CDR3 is CSARDLLAGKYEQYF. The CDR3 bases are TGCAGTGCTAGAGATCTGCTAGCGGGAAAATACGAGCAGTACTTC.

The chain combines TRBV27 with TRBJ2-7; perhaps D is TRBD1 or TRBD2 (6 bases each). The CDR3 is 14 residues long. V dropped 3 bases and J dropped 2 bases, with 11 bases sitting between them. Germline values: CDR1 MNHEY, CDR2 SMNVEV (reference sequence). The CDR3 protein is CASSFGGFTYEQYF. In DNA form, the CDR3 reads TGTGCCAGCAGTTTCGGGGGCTTCACCTACGAGCAGTACTTC.

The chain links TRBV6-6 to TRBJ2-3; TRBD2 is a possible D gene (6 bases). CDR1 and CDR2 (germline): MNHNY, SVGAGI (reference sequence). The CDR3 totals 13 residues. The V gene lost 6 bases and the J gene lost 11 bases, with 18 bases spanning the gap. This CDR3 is CASSQTISGWQYF. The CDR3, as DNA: TGTGCCAGCAGCCAGACCATTAGCGGATGGCAGTATTTT.

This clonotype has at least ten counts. CDR3: CASSLTAASVTDTQYF. The CDR3 DNA reads as TGTGCCAGCAGCTTAACGGCAGCTAGTGTGACAGATACGCAGTATTTT. V and J are TRBV7-3 and TRBJ2-3; D unresolved. V lost 0 bases to trimming and J lost 3 bases, with 13 bases between them. Looked up from germline, CDR1 is SGHTA and CDR2 is FQGTGA. CDR3 size: 16 residues.

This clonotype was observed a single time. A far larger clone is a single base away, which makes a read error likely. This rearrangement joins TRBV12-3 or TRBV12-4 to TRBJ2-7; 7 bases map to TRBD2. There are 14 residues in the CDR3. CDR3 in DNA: TGTGCCAGCAGTTTGGGAGGGCAGTCCTACGAGCAGTGCTTC. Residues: CASSLGGQSYEQCF.

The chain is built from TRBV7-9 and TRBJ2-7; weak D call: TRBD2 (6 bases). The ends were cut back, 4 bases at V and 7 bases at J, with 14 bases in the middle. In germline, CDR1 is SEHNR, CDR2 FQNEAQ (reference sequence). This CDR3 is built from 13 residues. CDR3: CASSSRGLDEQYF. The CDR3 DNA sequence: TGTGCCAGCAGCTCTCGGGGGTTAGATGAGCAGTACTTC.

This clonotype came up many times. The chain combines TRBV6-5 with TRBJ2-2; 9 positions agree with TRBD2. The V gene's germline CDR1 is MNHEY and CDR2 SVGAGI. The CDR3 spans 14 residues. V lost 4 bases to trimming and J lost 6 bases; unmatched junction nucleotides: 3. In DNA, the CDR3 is TGTGCCAGCAGTTTGCGGGAGGGCCCCGGGGAGCTGTTTTTT. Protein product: CASSLREGPGELFF.

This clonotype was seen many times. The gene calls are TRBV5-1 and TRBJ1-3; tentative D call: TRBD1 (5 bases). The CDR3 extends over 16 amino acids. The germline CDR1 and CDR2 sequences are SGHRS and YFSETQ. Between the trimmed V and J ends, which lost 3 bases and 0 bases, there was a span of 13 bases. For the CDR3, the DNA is TGCGCCAGCAGCTACCGCGGGGGGAGCTCTGGAAACACCATATATTTT. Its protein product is CASSYRGGSSGNTIYF.

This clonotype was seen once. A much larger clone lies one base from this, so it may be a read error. Written as DNA, the CDR3 is TGTTCCAGCAGCCCCGGGACAGGGGGAATTAACTATGGCTACACCTTC. This gives the protein CSSSPGTGGINYGYTF. The gene calls are TRBV5-5 and TRBJ1-2, with 11 bases matching TRBD1. The germline V gene has CDR1 SGHKS and CDR2 YYEKEE (reference sequence). The CDR3 runs 16 residues.

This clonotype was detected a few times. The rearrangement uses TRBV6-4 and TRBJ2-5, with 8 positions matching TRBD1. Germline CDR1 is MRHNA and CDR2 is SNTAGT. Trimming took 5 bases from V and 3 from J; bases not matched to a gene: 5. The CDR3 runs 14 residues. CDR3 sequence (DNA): TGTGCCAGCAGTAGTGGGACAGGCGAAGAGACCCAGTACTTC. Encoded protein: CASSSGTGEETQYF.

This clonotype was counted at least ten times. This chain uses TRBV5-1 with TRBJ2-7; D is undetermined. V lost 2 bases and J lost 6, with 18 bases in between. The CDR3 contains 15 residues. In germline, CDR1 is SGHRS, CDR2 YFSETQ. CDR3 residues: CASSLEYEAWGEQYF. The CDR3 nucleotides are TGCGCCAGCAGCTTAGAATATGAGGCATGGGGCGAGCAGTACTTC.

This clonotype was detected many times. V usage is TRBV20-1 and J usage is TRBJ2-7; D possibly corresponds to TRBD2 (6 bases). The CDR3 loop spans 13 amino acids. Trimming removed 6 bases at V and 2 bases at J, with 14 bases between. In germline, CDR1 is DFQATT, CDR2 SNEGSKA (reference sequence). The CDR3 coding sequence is TGCAGTGCCGGGGGACTCCGTGCCTACGAGCAGTACTTC. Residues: CSAGGLRAYEQYF.

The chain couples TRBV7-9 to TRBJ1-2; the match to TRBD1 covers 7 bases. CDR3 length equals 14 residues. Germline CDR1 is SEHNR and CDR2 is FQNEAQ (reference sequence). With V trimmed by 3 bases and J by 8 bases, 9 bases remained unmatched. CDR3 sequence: CASSFPDRIGGYTF. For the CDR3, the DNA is TGTGCCAGCAGCTTTCCGGACAGGATAGGCGGCTACACCTTC.

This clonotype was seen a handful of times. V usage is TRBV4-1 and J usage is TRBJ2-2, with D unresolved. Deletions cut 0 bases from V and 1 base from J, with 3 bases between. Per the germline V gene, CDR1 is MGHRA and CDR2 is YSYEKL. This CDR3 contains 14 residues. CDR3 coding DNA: TGCGCCAGCAGCCAAGATCGGAACACCGGGGAGCTGTTTTTT. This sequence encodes CASSQDRNTGELFF.

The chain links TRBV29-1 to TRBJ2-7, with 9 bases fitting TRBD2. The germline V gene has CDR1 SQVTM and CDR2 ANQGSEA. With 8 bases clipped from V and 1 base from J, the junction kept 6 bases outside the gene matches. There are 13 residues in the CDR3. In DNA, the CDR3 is TGCAGCTTCAGGACTAGCGTTTCCTACGAGCAGTACTTC. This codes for CSFRTSVSYEQYF.

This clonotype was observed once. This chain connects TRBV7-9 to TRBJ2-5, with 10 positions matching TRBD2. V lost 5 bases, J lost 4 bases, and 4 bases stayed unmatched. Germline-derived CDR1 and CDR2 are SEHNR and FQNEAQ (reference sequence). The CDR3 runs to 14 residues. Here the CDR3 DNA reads TGTGCCAGCAGCGCTAGCGGGAGCAGAGAGACCCAGTACTTC. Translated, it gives CASSASGSRETQYF.